The T cell receptor (beta chain) under discussion was sequenced for a study of neurological immune-mediated disorders. One entry per CDR3 protein results from TCRdb running MiXCR on the 5' RACE reads. The sample lists some 50,000 distinct CDR3 sequences, roughly 23% occurring once. The starting material, 2 million PBMCs stored at -80 C, gave rise to the unsorted libraries. Germline V gives CDR1 ENHRY, CDR2 SYGVKD. V was clipped by 3 bases and J by 9 bases, with 12 bases between them. This CDR3 has 14 residues. The sequence was obtained from a woman in her seventies in good health. The sample was PBMCs. This rearrangement joins TRBV10-3 to TRBJ1-6; tentatively, D is TRBD1 (6 bases). The CDR3: CAISEPGAGSPLHF. DNA for the CDR3: TGTGCCATCAGTGAACCGGGGGCTGGTTCACCCCTCCACTTT.